The 7 T cell receptor beta chains in this list originate from one sample, sequenced in a study of cytomegalovirus exposure and HLA in healthy donors (dated by TCRdb to the late 2010s). Libraries were made using the immunoSEQ multiplex PCR assay. For the multiplex PCR, a mixture combining 60 forward primers for TCR Vbeta segments and 13 reverse primers for TCR Jbeta segments was used. The immuneACCESS repertoire file appears here via TCRdb, limited to in-frame rearrangements. These files lack a portion of the clones; in checked studies, under half of the deficit traces to unresolved V genes, and the cause of the others is not known. Across this sample there are about 160,000 clones, with roughly 85% seen only once. The biggest ten clones account for about 2% of the sample. The sequenced sample consisted of PBMCs. These receptor sequences come from a man in his late teens or twenties in good health and CMV-seropositive.

V usage is TRBV11-1 and J usage is TRBJ1-1; a possible D gene is TRBD1 (6 bases). The CDR3 is made up of 13 amino acids. Between the trimmed V and J ends, which lost 5 bases and 1 base, there was a span of 8 bases. Germline V gene sequence: CDR1 SGHAT, CDR2 FQDESV (reference sequence). CDR3 nucleotides: TGTGCCAGCAGCCTGGGACAGAACACTGAAGCTTTCTTT. Encoded protein: CASSLGQNTEAFF. The full variable domain, its missing parts supplied by reference TRBV11-1 and TRBJ1-1, is EAEVAQSPRYKITEKSQAVAFWCDPISGHATLYWYRQILGQGPELLVQFQDESVVDDSQLPKDRFSAERLKGVDSTLKIQPAELGDSAMYLCASSLGQNTEAFFGQGTRLTVV.

The J gene is TRBJ1-6, the V gene TRBV11-2, with D tentatively TRBD1 (6 bases). CDR1 and CDR2 (germline): SGHAT, FQNNGV. The V and J ends lost 4 bases and 8 bases respectively, with 12 bases between them. This CDR3 comprises 14 residues. CDR3 residues: CASSSDSWDSPLHF. In DNA, the CDR3 is TGTGCCAGCAGCTCGGACAGTTGGGATTCACCCCTCCACTTT.

This clone was counted only a few times. The V gene is TRBV30, the J gene TRBJ1-3; TRBD1 matches 7 bases. The CDR3 length is 16 residues. Germline V lookup: CDR1 GTSNPN, CDR2 SVGIG (reference sequence). With V trimmed by 1 base and J by 3 bases, 9 bases remained unmatched. CDR3 nucleotides: TGTGCCTGGAGTGGGGGGGCCAGGGGGAATGGAAACACCATATATTTT. It specifies CAWSGGARGNGNTIYF.

The rearrangement joins TRBV29-1 to TRBJ2-1; 7 bases agree with TRBD2. The CDR3 consists of 13 residues. The germline V gene encodes CDR1 SQVTM and CDR2 ANQGSEA. The J segment lost 7 bases and the V segment lost 4 bases, leaving 7 bases of the junction unmatched. CDR3 region: CSVGGAGLNEQFF. In DNA, the CDR3 is TGCAGCGTTGGAGGAGCGGGGCTGAATGAGCAGTTCTTC.

The chain couples TRBV6-5 to TRBJ1-2; TRBD1 agrees at 9 bases. Germline V gene sequence: CDR1 MNHEY, CDR2 SVGAGI. With V trimmed by 0 bases and J by 4 bases, 3 bases remained unmatched. The length of the CDR3 is 15 residues. CDR3 coding DNA: TGTGCCAGCAGTTACTCCGGGACAGGGATCTATGGCTACACCTTC. Its protein product is CASSYSGTGIYGYTF.

The rearrangement links TRBV6-1 to TRBJ2-3; 7 positions agree with TRBD1. Germline V lookup: CDR1 MNHNS, CDR2 SASEGT. Trimming at V came to 2 bases and at J to 0 bases, leaving 5 bases not matched to a gene. The CDR3 covers 16 residues. In DNA form, the CDR3 reads TGTGCCAGCAGTGAAAGGGACAGACGGAGCACAGATACGCAGTATTTT. Amino acids: CASSERDRRSTDTQYF.

This chain connects TRBV6-5 to TRBJ2-1; 7 bases map to TRBD1. CDR3 size: 15 residues. The V gene's germline CDR1 is MNHEY and CDR2 SVGAGI. V was clipped by 2 bases and J by 4 bases; unmatched bases: 5. The CDR3 protein is CASSYTLTGYNEQFF. The CDR3 nucleotides are TGTGCCAGCAGTTACACCTTGACAGGGTACAATGAGCAGTTCTTC.